A selection of T cell receptor beta chains follows, all from one sample in a study of cytomegalovirus exposure and HLA in healthy donors. Assay used: immunoSEQ multiplex PCR; TCRdb lists only in-frame clones, some missing. Among around 120,000 clones listed, about 76% were seen once. Sequenced sample: PBMCs. These receptors were collected from a man in his sixties in good health and CMV-seropositive. Each CDR3 is given without its conserved first and last residue. A D gene is named only where the DNA matches it firmly.

CDR3 protein | V gene | D gene
ASRRGGNTEAF | TRBV19 | NA
ASSAGTGGSKNIQY | TRBV5-6 | TRBD1
ASSFGGAVEQF | TRBV11-2 | TRBD2
ASSYSQGTEAF | TRBV6-5 | NA
ASSLFGGGTEAF | TRBV14 | NA
ASSDRVTDTQY | TRBV18 | TRBD1
ASSPGTGFSYGYT | TRBV6-6 | TRBD1
ASNGTSGRAQTSDTQY | TRBV7-3 | TRBD2
ASTATGYGYT | TRBV6-1 | NA
ASSYSGQGNQPQH | TRBV6-6 | TRBD1
ASSFQAGKLF | TRBV28 | NA